The clone carrying this T cell receptor beta chain was observed a few times. Its antigen is still unknown. The sample is drawn from a study of brain T cells in children with intractable seizures. Study-wide results and limits: Absence of clones before surgery may stem from lower sequencing depth. Each case's top public CDR3 resembled known HCMV, EBV or influenza A CDR3s.

Surgery cases with the highest brain T cell transcript signatures were chosen for sequencing. Patients received at least one anti-epileptic drug before surgery. Trimming pared 0 bases from V and 7 bases from J, leaving 10 bases between. Germline assignment: CDR1 MNHEY and CDR2 SMNVEV (reference sequence). CDR3 length: 14 amino acids. TCRdb keeps only in-frame clones here, not all; method: immunoSEQ multiplex PCR. The sample gives over 7,500 clones, 69% of which show up once; roughly 18% is in the top ten. The chain carries TRBV27 and TRBJ1-5; D not resolved. The material sequenced was resected brain tissue, taken at surgery. The TCR originated in a girl between 2 and 10 years old with tuberous sclerosis and intractable seizures. The CDR3 bases are TGTGCCAGCAGTTTATCGCCCGAGAGGCAGCCCCAGCATTTT. The encoded protein is CASSLSPERQPQHF.